Sequencing of this T cell receptor beta chain was carried out in a study of T-cell reconstitution after alpha-beta-depleted transplantation in children. Whole-study findings and limits: For some patients, TCRbeta diversity was high at day 60 because of recipient T cells and thymic progenitors that survived. T-cell numbers and diversity one year post-transplant derived largely from freshly generated T cells.

Trimming removed 2 bases from V and 5 bases from J, with 6 bases in between. CDR3 length: 12 amino acids. TCRbeta library preparation incorporated unique molecular identifiers. Via MiXCR, TCRdb re-called the PCR reads, giving one row per CDR3 protein. The sample records about 980,000 distinct CDR3 sequences, around 30% being singletons. This clonotype was seen a handful of times. Its antigen is still unknown. This clonotype was obtained from a boy under two years old who had a stem cell transplant for SCID, so the T cells may come from the graft donor. Here the sequenced sample was PBMCs, mostly from graft donor cells, taken 360 days after TCRalphabeta/CD19-depleted stem cell transplant. V usage is TRBV12-3 or TRBV12-4 and J usage is TRBJ1-1, with D unclear. This CDR3 reads CASSLTRTEAFF. Here the CDR3 DNA reads TGTGCCAGCAGTTTAACACGGACTGAAGCTTTCTTT.